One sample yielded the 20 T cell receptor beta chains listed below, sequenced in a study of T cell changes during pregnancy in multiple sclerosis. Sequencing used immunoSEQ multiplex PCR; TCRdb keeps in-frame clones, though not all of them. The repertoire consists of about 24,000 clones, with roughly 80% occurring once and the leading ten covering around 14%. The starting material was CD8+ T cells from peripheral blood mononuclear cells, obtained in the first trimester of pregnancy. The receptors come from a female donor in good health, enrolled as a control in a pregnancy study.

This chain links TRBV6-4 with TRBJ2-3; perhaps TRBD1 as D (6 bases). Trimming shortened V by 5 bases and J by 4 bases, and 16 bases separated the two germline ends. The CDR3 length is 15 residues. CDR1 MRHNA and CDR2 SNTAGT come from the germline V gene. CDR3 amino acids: CASSPRGEGPDTQYF. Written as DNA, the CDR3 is TGTGCCAGCAGTCCCAGGGGTGAGGGGCCAGATACGCAGTATTTT.

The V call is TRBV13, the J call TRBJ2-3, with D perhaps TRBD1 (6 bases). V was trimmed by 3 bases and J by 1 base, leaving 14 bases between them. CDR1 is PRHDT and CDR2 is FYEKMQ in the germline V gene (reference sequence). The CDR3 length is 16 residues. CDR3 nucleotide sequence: TGTGCCAGCAGCTTTTCGTGGACAGAGCGCACAGATACGCAGTATTTT. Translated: CASSFSWTERTDTQYF.

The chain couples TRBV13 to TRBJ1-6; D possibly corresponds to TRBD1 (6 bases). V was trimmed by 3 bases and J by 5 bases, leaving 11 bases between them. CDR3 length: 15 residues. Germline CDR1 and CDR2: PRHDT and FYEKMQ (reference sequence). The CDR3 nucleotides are TGTGCCAGCAGCTTGGGAAACAGGGATAATTCACCCCTCCACTTT. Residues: CASSLGNRDNSPLHF.

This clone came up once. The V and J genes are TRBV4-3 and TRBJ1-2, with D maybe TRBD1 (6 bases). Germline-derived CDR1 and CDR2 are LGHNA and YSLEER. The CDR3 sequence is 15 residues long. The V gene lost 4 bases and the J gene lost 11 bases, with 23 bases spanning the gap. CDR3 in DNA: TGCGCCAGCAGCCCAAAACACAGGGAAGGGCATTTTTACACCTTC. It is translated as CASSPKHREGHFYTF.

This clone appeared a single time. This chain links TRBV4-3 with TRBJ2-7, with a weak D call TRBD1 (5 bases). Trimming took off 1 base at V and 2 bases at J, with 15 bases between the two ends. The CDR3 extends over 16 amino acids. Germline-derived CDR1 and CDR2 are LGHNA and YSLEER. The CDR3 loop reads CASSQGAADTAYEQYF. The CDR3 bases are TGCGCCAGCAGCCAAGGTGCTGCGGACACTGCCTACGAGCAGTACTTC.

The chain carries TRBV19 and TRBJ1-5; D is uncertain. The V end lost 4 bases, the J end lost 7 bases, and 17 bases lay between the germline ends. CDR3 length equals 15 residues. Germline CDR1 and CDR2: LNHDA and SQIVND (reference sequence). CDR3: CASSTSEEVSQPQHF. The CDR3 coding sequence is TGTGCCAGTAGTACCTCCGAGGAGGTGAGCCAGCCCCAGCATTTT.

As DNA, the CDR3 is TGTGCCAGCAGTTACCCCGCGCGGGTAAGGAATGAGCAGTTCTTC. It specifies CASSYPARVRNEQFF. The V gene is TRBV7-2, the J gene TRBJ2-1; a possible D gene is TRBD2 (5 bases). V gave up 6 bases and J gave up 7 bases, with 19 bases separating them. Germline-derived CDR1 and CDR2 are SGHTA and FQGNSA. The CDR3 covers 15 residues. Variable domain in full (rest from reference TRBV7-2 and TRBJ2-1): GAGVSQSPSNKVTEKGKDVELRCDPISGHTALYWYRQSLGQGLEFLIYFQGNSAPDKSGLPSDRFSAERTGGSVSTLTIQRTQQEDSAVYLCASSYPARVRNEQFFGPGTRLTVL.

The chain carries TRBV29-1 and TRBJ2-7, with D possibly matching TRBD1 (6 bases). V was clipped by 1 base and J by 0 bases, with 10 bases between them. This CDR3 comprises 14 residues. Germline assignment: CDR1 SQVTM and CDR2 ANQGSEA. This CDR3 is CSVEGTASSYEQYF. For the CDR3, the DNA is TGCAGCGTTGAAGGGACAGCTTCCTCCTACGAGCAGTACTTC.

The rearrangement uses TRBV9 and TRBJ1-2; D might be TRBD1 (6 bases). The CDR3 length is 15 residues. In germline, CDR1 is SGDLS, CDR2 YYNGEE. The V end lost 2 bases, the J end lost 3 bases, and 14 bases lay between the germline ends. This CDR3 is CASSVSIQGDYGYTF. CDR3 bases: TGTGCCAGCAGCGTTTCCATACAGGGAGACTATGGCTACACCTTC.

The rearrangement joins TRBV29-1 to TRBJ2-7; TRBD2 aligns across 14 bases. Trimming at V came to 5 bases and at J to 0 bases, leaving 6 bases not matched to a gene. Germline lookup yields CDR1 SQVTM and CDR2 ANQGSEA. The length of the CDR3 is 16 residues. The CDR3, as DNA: TGCAGCGTTAGGACTAGCGGGAGGAAGAGCTCCTACGAGCAGTACTTC. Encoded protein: CSVRTSGRKSSYEQYF.

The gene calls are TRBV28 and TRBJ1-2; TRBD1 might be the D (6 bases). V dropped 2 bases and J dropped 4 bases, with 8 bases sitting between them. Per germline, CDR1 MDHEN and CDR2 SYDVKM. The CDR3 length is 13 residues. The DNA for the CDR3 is TGTGCCAGCAGTTTAAGGGGGACCTATGGCTACACCTTC. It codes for CASSLRGTYGYTF.

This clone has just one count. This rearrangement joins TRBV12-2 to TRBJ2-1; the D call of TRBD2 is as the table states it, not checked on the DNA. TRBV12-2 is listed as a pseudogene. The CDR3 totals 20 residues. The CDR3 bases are TGTGCAAGTCGCTTAGTCGGCAATAGCGGGAGGGGATCCTCCTACAATGAGCAGTTCTTC. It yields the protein CASRLVGNSGRGSSYNEQFF.

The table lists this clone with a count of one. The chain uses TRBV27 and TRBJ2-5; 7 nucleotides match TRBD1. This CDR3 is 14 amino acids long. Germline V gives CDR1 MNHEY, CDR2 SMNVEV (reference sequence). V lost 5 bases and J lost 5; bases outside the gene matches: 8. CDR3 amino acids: CASSNHRGWETQYF. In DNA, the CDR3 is TGTGCCAGCAGTAACCACAGGGGATGGGAGACCCAGTACTTC.

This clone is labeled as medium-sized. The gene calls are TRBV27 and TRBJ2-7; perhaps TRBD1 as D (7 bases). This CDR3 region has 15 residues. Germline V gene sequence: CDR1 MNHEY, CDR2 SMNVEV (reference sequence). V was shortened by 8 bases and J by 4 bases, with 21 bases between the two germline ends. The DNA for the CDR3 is TGTGCCAGCCACAAGGTCAGGGGGGATAGGTACGAGCAGTACTTC. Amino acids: CASHKVRGDRYEQYF.

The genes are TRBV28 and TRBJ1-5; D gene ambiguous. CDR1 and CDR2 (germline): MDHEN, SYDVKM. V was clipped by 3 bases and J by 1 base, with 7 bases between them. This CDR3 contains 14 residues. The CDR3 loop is CASSFHRSNQPQHF. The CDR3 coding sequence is TGTGCCAGCAGTTTCCATCGGAGCAATCAGCCCCAGCATTTT.

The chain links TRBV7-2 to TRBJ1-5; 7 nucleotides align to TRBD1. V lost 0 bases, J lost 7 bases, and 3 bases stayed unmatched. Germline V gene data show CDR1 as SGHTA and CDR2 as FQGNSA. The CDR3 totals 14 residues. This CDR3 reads CASSLALQGQPQHF. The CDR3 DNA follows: TGTGCCAGCAGCTTAGCCCTACAGGGGCAGCCCCAGCATTTT.

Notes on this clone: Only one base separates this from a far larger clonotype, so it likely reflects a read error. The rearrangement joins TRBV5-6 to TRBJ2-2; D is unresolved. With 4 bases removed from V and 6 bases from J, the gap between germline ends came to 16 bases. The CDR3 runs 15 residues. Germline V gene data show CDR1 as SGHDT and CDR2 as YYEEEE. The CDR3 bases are TGTGCCAGCAGCCATGGTGGTAGAGTATCCGGGGAGCTGTTTTTT. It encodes CASSHGGRVSGELFF.

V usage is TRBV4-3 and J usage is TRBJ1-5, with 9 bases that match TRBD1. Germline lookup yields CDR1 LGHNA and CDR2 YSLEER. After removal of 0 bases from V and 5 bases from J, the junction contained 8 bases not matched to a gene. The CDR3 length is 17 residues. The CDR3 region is CASSQDLGTGSDQPQHF. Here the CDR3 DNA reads TGCGCCAGCAGCCAAGATTTGGGGACAGGGTCCGATCAGCCCCAGCATTTT.

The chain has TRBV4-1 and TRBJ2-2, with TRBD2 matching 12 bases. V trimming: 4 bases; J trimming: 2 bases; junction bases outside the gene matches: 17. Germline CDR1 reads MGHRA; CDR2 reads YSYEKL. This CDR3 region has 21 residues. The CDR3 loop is CASSPTRLAGDSVGNTGELFF. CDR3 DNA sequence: TGCGCCAGCAGCCCGACACGACTAGCGGGAGATTCGGTCGGCAACACCGGGGAGCTGTTTTTT.

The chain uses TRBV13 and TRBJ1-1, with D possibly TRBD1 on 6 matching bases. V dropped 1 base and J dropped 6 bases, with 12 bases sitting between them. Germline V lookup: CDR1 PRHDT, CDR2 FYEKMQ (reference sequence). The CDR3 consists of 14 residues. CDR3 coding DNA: TGTGCCAGCAGCTTAGAGGGGGGGACCCCTGAAGCTTTCTTT. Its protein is CASSLEGGTPEAFF. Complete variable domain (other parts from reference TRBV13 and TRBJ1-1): AAGVIQSPRHLIKEKRETATLKCYPIPRHDTVYWYQQGPGQDPQFLISFYEKMQSDKGSIPDRFSAQQFSDYHSELNMSSLELGDSALYFCASSLEGGTPEAFFGQGTRLTVV.